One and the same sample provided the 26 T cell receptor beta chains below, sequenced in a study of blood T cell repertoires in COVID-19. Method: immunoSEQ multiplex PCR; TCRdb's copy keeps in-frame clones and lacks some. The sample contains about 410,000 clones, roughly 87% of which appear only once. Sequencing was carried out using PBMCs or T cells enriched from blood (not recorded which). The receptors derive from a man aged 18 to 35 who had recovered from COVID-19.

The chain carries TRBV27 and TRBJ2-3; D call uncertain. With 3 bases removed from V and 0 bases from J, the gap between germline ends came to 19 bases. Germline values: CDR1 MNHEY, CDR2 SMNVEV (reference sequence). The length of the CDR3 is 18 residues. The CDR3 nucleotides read TGTGCCAGCAGTTTTACTCAGCGAGAAATCTCTAGCACAGATACGCAGTATTTT. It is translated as CASSFTQREISSTDTQYF.

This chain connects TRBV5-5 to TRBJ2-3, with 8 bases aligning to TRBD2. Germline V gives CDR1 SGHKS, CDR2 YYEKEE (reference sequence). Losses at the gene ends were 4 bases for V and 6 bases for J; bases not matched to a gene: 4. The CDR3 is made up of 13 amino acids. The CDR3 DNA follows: TGTGCCAGCAGCCGGGGGGGTCCGGATACGCAGTATTTT. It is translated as CASSRGGPDTQYF.

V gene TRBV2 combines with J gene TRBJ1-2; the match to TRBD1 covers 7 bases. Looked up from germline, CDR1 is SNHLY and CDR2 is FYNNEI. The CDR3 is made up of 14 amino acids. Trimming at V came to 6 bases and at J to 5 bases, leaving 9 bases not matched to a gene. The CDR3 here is CASRLRQGSYGYTF. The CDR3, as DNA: TGTGCCAGCAGGCTAAGACAGGGTTCATATGGCTACACCTTC.

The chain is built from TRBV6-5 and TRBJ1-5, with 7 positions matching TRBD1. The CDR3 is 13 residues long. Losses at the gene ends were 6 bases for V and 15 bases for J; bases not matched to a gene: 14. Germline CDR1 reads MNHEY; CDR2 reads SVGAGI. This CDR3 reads CASSGVLGGGRHF. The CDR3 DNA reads TGTGCCAGCAGCGGGGTGTTAGGGGGCGGTAGGCATTTT.

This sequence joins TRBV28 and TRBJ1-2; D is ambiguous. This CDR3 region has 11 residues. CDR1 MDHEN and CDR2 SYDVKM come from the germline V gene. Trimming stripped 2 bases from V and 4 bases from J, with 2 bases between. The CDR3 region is CASSLLYGYTF. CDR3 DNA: TGTGCCAGCAGTTTACTCTATGGCTACACCTTC.

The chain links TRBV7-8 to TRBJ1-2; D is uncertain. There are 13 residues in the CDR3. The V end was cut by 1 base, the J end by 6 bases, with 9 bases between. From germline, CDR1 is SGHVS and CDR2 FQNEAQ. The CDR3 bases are TGTGCCAGCAGCTTAGGTCCGAGAGATGGCTACACCTTC. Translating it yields CASSLGPRDGYTF. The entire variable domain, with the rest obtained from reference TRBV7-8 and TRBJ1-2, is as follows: GAGVSQSPRYKVAKRGQDVALRCDPISGHVSLFWYQQALGQGPEFLTYFQNEAQLDKSGLPSDRFFAERPEGSVSTLKIQRTQQEDSAVYLCASSLGPRDGYTFGSGTRLTVV.

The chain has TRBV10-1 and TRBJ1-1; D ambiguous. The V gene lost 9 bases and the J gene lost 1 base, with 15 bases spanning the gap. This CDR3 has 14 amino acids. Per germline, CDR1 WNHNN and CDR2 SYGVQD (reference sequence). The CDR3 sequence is CASRKGGSNTEAFF. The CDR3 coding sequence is TGCGCCAGTAGAAAGGGAGGGTCGAACACTGAAGCTTTCTTT.

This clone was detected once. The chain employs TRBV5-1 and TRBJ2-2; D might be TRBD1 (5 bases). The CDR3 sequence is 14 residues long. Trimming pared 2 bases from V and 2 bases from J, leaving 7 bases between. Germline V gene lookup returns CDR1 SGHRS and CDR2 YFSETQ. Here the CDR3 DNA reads TGCGCCAGCAGCTTCCAGGGAAACACCGGGGAGCTGTTTTTT. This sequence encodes CASSFQGNTGELFF.

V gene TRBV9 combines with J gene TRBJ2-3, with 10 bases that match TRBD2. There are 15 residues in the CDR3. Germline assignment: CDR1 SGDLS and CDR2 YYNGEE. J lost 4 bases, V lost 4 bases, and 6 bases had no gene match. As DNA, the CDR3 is TGTGCCAGCAGCCCCCTAGCGGGAGAGGCAGATACGCAGTATTTT. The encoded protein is CASSPLAGEADTQYF.

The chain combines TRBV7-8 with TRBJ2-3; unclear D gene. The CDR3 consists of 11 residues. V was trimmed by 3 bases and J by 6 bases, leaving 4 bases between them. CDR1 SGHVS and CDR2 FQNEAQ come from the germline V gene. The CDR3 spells CASSFSDTQYF. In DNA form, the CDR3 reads TGTGCCAGCAGCTTTTCGGATACGCAGTATTTT. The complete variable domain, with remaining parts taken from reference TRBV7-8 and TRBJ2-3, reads GAGVSQSPRYKVAKRGQDVALRCDPISGHVSLFWYQQALGQGPEFLTYFQNEAQLDKSGLPSDRFFAERPEGSVSTLKIQRTQQEDSAVYLCASSFSDTQYFGPGTRLTVL.

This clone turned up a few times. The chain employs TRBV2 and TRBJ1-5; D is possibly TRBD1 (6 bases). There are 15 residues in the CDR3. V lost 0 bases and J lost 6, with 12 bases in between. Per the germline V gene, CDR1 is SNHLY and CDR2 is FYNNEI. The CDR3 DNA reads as TGTGCCAGCAGTGAAGCGCGGGGGGCTGCTCAGCCCCAGCATTTT. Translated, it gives CASSEARGAAQPQHF.

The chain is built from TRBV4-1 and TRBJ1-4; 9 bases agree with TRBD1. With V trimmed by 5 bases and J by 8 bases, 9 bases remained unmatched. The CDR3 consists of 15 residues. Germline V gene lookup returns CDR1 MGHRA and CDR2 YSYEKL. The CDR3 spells CASSSRTGAEEKLFF. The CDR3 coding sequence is TGCGCCAGCAGCTCCCGGACAGGGGCTGAGGAAAAACTGTTTTTT.

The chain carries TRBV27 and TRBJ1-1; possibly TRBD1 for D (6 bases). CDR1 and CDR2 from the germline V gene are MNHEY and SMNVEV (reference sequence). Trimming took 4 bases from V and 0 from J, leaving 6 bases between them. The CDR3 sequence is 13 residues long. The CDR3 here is CASSWTVNTEAFF. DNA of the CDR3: TGTGCCAGCAGTTGGACAGTGAACACTGAAGCTTTCTTT.

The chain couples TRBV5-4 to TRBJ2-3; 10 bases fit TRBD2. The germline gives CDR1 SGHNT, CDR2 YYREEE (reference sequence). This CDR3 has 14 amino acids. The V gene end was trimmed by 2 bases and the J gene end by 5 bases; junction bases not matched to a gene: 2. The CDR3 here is CASSFASGRDTQYF. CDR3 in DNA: TGTGCCAGCAGCTTTGCTAGCGGGAGAGATACGCAGTATTTT.

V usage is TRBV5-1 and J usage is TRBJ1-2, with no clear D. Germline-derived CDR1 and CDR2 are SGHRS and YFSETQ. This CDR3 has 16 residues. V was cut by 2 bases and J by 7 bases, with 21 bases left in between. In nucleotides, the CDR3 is TGCGCCAGCAGCTTCCAACCTGCGGGAACGGGAGGTGGCTACACCTTC. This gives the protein CASSFQPAGTGGGYTF.

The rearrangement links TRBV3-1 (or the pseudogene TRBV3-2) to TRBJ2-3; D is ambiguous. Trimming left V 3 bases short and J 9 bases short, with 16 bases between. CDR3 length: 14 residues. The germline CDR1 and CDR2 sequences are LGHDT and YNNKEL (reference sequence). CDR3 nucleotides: TGTGCCAGCAGCCACGCGGATGGTACTTCGACGCAGTATTTT. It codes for CASSHADGTSTQYF.

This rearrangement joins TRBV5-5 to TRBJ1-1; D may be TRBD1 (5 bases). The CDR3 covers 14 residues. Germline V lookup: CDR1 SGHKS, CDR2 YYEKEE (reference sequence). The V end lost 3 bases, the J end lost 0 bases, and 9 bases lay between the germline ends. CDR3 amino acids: CASSSTVMNTEAFF. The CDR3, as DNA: TGTGCCAGCAGCTCGACAGTCATGAACACTGAAGCTTTCTTT.

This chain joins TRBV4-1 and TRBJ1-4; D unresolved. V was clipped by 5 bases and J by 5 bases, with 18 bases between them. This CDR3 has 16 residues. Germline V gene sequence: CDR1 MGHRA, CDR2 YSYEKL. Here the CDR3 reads CASSSGVESRNEKLFF. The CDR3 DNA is TGCGCCAGCAGCTCCGGGGTTGAGAGCAGAAATGAAAAACTGTTTTTT.

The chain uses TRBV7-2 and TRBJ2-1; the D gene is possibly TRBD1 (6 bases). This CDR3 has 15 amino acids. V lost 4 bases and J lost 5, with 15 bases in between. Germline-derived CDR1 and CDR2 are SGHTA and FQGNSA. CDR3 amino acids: CASSSQGGVHNEQFF. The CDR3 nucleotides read TGTGCCAGCAGCTCTCAAGGGGGAGTCCACAATGAGCAGTTCTTC.

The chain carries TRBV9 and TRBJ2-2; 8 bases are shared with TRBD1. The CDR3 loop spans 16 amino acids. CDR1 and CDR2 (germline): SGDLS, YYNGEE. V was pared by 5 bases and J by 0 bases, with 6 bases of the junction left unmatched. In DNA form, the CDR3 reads TGTGCCAGCAGGGACCTGACAGGGGCGAACACCGGGGAGCTGTTTTTT. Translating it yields CASRDLTGANTGELFF.

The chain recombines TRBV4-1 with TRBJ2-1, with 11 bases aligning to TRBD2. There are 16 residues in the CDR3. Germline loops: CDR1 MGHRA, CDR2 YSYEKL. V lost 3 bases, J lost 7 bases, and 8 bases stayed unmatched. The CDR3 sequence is CASSHPLAGGRNEQFF. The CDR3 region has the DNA TGCGCCAGCAGCCATCCTCTAGCGGGAGGTCGTAATGAGCAGTTCTTC.

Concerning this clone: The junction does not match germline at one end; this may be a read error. The CDR3 DNA follows: TGTGCCAGCAGCGAAGGACTAGCGGGCCGTTCAGATACGCAGTATTTT. As protein: CASSEGLAGRSDTQYF. This chain links TRBV2 with TRBJ2-3, with 11 bases fitting TRBD2. This CDR3 region has 16 residues. CDR1 SNHLY and CDR2 FYNNEI come from the germline V gene.

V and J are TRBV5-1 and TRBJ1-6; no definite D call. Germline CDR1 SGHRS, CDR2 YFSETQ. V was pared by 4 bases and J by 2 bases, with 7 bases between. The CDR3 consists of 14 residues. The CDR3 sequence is CASSLDPYNSPLHF. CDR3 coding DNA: TGCGCCAGCAGCCTAGACCCCTATAATTCACCCCTCCACTTT.

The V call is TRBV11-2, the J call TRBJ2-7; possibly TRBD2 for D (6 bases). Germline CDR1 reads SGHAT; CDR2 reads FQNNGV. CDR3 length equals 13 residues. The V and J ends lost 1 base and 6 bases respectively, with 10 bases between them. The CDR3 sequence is CASSLAGVGEQYF. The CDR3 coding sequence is TGTGCCAGCAGCTTAGCGGGGGTCGGCGAGCAGTACTTC.

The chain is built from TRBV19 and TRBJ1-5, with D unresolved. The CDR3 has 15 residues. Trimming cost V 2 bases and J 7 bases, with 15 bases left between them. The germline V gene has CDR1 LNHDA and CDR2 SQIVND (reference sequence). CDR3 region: CASSITAEAAQPQHF. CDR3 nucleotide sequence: TGTGCCAGTAGTATAACGGCCGAGGCCGCCCAGCCCCAGCATTTT.

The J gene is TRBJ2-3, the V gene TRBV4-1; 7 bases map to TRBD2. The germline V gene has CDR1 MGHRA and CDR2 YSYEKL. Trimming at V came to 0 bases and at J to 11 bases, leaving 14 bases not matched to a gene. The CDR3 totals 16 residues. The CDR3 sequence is CASSQDGSGGRVGQYF. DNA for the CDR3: TGCGCCAGCAGCCAAGATGGGTCCGGAGGGAGGGTCGGGCAGTATTTT.